This is a list of T cell receptor beta chains from one sample in a study of beta chain features in type 1 diabetes. The table came from immunoSEQ multiplex PCR; TCRdb's copy has only in-frame clones and leaves some out. The table has under 300,000 clones, around 21% seen once; the top ten hold more than 0.025%. The sample taken for sequencing was naive CD4+ T cells from blood. These receptors all stem from a woman in her forties with type 1 diabetes. Both conserved end residues are part of each CDR3. Expanded clones are given a class, and other clones once, few, many or no size at all.

TRBV7-2	TRBJ2-6	-	CASSLSANVLTF
TRBV5-6	TRBJ2-7	few	CASSFAGNYEQYF
TRBV28	TRBJ2-5	few	CASGQGGETQYF
TRBV30	TRBJ2-7	few	CAWNVGTGYEQYF
TRBV2	TRBJ1-4	few	CASSDGGRREKLFF
TRBV28	TRBJ2-3	-	CASSLPGRGRDTQYF
TRBV7-2	TRBJ2-6	-	CASSFDDSSGANVLTF
TRBV28	TRBJ1-1	-	CASLTVGDVAFF
TRBV7-9	TRBJ1-2	few	CASSWVSDNNYGYTF
TRBV9	TRBJ1-6	few	CASSVEGQGSSPLHF
TRBV7-9	TRBJ2-2	few	CASRGQNTGELFF
TRBV7-2	TRBJ1-1	-	CASSRNTEAFF
TRBV30	TRBJ2-3	-	CALTSPSTDTQYF
TRBV5-6	TRBJ2-1	-	CASSYTSGGYNEQFF
TRBV6-1	TRBJ2-7	few	CASSEAGSDSYEQYF
TRBV18	TRBJ2-1	-	CASSPNNPGQGANEQFF
TRBV9	TRBJ2-1	-	CASSVQGWGDEQFF
TRBV7-9	TRBJ1-4	-	CASSQTGMSEKLFF
TRBV6-5	TRBJ2-5	-	CASSWTGGLETQYF
TRBV29-1	TRBJ2-5	few	CSAGGQQETQYF
TRBV30	TRBJ2-3	few	CAWSSGRADTQYF
TRBV10-3	TRBJ2-7	-	CAISVIPSSYEQYF
TRBV13	TRBJ2-1	-	CASSLKPGLASYNEQFF
TRBV4-3	TRBJ2-5	-	CASSSTGFETQYF
TRBV19	TRBJ1-2	-	CASSMPGQGVFGYTF
TRBV29-1	TRBJ1-2	-	CSVLYRTYGYTF
TRBV15	TRBJ2-1	few	CATSKQTGLAGEAEQFF
TRBV29-1	TRBJ2-5	few	CSVQQGGAGETQYF
TRBV9	TRBJ2-2	-	CASSVVGQLSNTGELFF
TRBV4-2	TRBJ2-2	few	CASSQDRGNTGELFF
TRBV9	TRBJ2-2	-	CASSVEHTGELFF
TRBV7-3	TRBJ2-1	-	CASSWTSGNGYNEQFF
TRBV28	TRBJ2-7	few	CASRPPTVISSYEQYF
TRBV6-6	TRBJ1-2	-	CASSYSAGDNYGYTF
TRBV29-1	TRBJ2-7	-	CSATVGTKRQGEQYF
TRBV9	TRBJ1-4	few	CASSVGQGAGNEKLFF
TRBV6-5	TRBJ2-5	few	CASRPGGEKTQYF
TRBV15	TRBJ2-7	-	CATSRDLTYEQYF
TRBV14	TRBJ2-1	-	CASSQDLFAGVVNEQFF
TRBV7-7	TRBJ2-5	few	CASSLGGDREETQYF
TRBV7-2	TRBJ1-1	few	CASSLPSGIEAFF
TRBV6-5	TRBJ1-1	-	CASWTGGRGHTEAFF
TRBV6-5	TRBJ1-1	few	CASSYSTGVGYAEAFF
TRBV6-5	TRBJ2-7	-	CASSYRTGRYEQYF
TRBV18	TRBJ2-5	-	CASSRRGETQYF
TRBV4-1	TRBJ2-6	-	CASSQGGLGANVLTF
TRBV10-3	TRBJ1-2	-	CAISEEGSYGYTF
TRBV28	TRBJ2-5	few	CAISGTSRETQYF
TRBV7-2	TRBJ2-1	few	CASSWRPSGRTNEQFF
TRBV30	TRBJ1-5	few	CAWSVQGLGNQPQHF
TRBV6-5	TRBJ2-5	once	CASREGAPRETQYF
TRBV6-1	TRBJ2-7	-	CASLSSLSYEQYF
TRBV29-1	TRBJ2-3	-	CSVEDSGRTDTQYF
TRBV27	TRBJ1-5	-	CASSFRVTGQGNQPQHF